This T cell receptor (beta chain) originates from a study of blood T cell repertoires in COVID-19. Assay: immunoSEQ multiplex PCR; the TCRdb copy retains only in-frame clones and omits some. The sample has a few hundred thousand clones, 80% to 90% seen once. The V gene lost 0 bases and the J gene lost 0 bases, with 7 bases spanning the gap. This CDR3 is built from 15 residues. CDR1 and CDR2 from the germline V gene are SGHKS and YYEKEE (reference sequence). Participants' own reports of clinical history determined their cohort assignment. The sequence came from a man aged 18 to 30 who had recovered from COVID-19. Sequencing was done on a sample of PBMCs or T cells enriched from blood (not recorded which). This sequence joins TRBV5-5 and TRBJ2-1; no firm D call. This CDR3 reads CASSLDLSSYNEQFF. The CDR3 DNA reads as TGTGCCAGCAGCTTGGATCTAAGCTCCTACAATGAGCAGTTCTTC.